This T cell receptor beta chain was documented in a study of cytomegalovirus exposure and HLA in healthy donors. V lost 3 bases to trimming and J lost 7 bases; unmatched junction nucleotides: 9. Germline CDR1 and CDR2: SGHTA and FQGNSA. The CDR3 covers 15 residues. This clone appeared once. The antigen is unknown. A multiplex PCR was run with 60 Vbeta primers and 13 Jbeta primers. Sequencing was performed with immunoSEQ multiplex PCR; in TCRdb, only in-frame clones are kept and a portion is missing. The sample yields over 130,000 clones, around four fifths seen once. Study-wide points: Overall, approximately 150 TCR beta chains were annotated as cytomegalovirus-associated.

The sequence was collected from a man under 40 in good health and CMV-seropositive. The gene calls are TRBV7-2 and TRBJ2-5; the match to TRBD2 covers 9 bases. Material: PBMCs. CDR3 protein: CASSFYSGSDGTQYF. The CDR3 DNA is TGTGCCAGCAGCTTTTATAGCGGGAGCGACGGGACCCAGTACTTC. The variable domain in full, completed from reference TRBV7-2 and TRBJ2-5, reads GAGVSQSPSNKVTEKGKDVELRCDPISGHTALYWYRQSLGQGLEFLIYFQGNSAPDKSGLPSDRFSAERTGGSVSTLTIQRTQQEDSAVYLCASSFYSGSDGTQYFGPGTRLLVL.